The source of this T cell receptor beta chain is a study of PD-1 blockade in classical Hodgkin lymphoma. Points from the study as a whole: Patients who began taking nivolumab under 1 year after ASCT were left out.

Assay: immunoSEQ multiplex PCR; the TCRdb copy retains only in-frame clones and omits some. The sample lists 90,000 to 100,000 clones, more than 80% occurring once. Each patient experienced a relapse that followed autologous stem cell transplantation, and brentuximab vedotin exposure varied. This CDR3 has 14 amino acids. Trimming removed 8 bases from V and 6 bases from J, with 18 bases in between. CDR1 SGHRS and CDR2 YFSETQ come from the germline V gene. Worth noting for this clone: The antigen remains unidentified.

This specimen consisted of peripheral blood mononuclear cells (PBMCs), obtained before the second cycle of nivolumab. This clonotype was sampled from a human donor with classical Hodgkin lymphoma. V gene TRBV5-1 combines with J gene TRBJ2-1, with D possibly TRBD2 on 5 matching bases. CDR3 amino acids: CASGGELRGNEQFF. The DNA of the CDR3 is TGCGCCAGTGGAGGCGAGTTGCGCGGCAATGAGCAGTTCTTC. Supplemented by reference TRBV5-1 and TRBJ2-1, the full variable domain reads KAGVTQTPRYLIKTRGQQVTLSCSPISGHRSVSWYQQTPGQGLQFLFEYFSETQRNKGNFPGRFSGRQFSNSRSEMNVSTLELGDSALYLCASGGELRGNEQFFGPGTRLTVL.